One sample yielded the 14 T cell receptor beta chains listed below, sequenced in a study of T cell repertoires in cytomegalovirus infection. TCRdb used MiXCR to reprocess the reads, holding one entry per CDR3 protein. The sample has hundreds of thousands of distinct CDR3 sequences, roughly 36% seen once. Their antigen targets remain unknown. This material consisted of cultured PBMCs, taken from culture after CMV antigen stimulation. The receptor set was obtained from a human donor in good health (CMV status not recorded). Some clones in this sample may be carry-over from other donors' samples.

This clonotype was counted ten times or more. This chain connects TRBV7-2 to TRBJ1-6, with D hard to call. The CDR3 runs 17 residues. Germline V gene lookup returns CDR1 SGHTA and CDR2 FQGNSA. V shed 1 base and J shed 3 bases, with 13 bases lying between them. The CDR3 protein is CASSLVASLFYNSPLHF. CDR3 DNA sequence: TGTGCCAGCAGCTTAGTTGCCAGCCTTTTCTATAATTCACCCCTCCACTTT.

J is TRBJ2-3 and V is TRBV10-3; tentative D call: TRBD2 (7 bases). Germline V gives CDR1 ENHRY, CDR2 SYGVKD. This CDR3 is built from 17 residues. Trimming took 1 base from V and 2 from J, leaving 16 bases between them. CDR3 coding DNA: TGTGCCATCAGTGAGTGGGTTTCCGCGGGGGCCACAGATACGCAGTATTTT. This codes for CAISEWVSAGATDTQYF.

This clonotype was counted a few times. This sequence joins TRBV6-5 and TRBJ2-7; 11 bases fit TRBD2. This CDR3 has 15 residues. J gave up 2 bases and V 3 bases, and 3 bases lay outside the gene matches. Germline CDR1 and CDR2: MNHEY and SVGAGI. CDR3 nucleotides: TGTGCCAGCAGTTATTTGGGACTAGCGGCCTACGAGCAGTACTTC. Amino acid sequence: CASSYLGLAAYEQYF.

The chain couples TRBV4-3 to TRBJ2-3; D is possibly TRBD2 (6 bases). The CDR3 loop spans 17 amino acids. The V gene lost 2 bases and the J gene lost 0 bases, with 15 bases spanning the gap. Germline loops: CDR1 LGHNA, CDR2 YSLEER. CDR3 loop: CASSQRSGRSSTDTQYF. The CDR3 region has the DNA TGCGCCAGCAGCCAACGTTCGGGGAGGTCTAGCACAGATACGCAGTATTTT.

The V gene is TRBV10-2, the J gene TRBJ2-3, with 7 bases matching TRBD1. The CDR3 spans 17 residues. The germline V gene has CDR1 WSHSY and CDR2 SAAADI. J gave up 3 bases and V 8 bases, and 17 bases lay outside the gene matches. Here the CDR3 DNA reads TGCGCCAGCTCAGGGGGAGTTGCTATAACGGAAACAGATACGCAGTATTTT. Encoded protein: CASSGGVAITETDTQYF.

This chain's CDR3 is CSAREMGRRTGDQPQHF. CDR3 bases: TGCAGTGCTAGAGAGATGGGACGTAGGACAGGGGATCAGCCCCAGCATTTT. This chain connects TRBV20-1 to TRBJ1-5; 9 bases line up with TRBD1. The V and J ends lost 0 bases and 5 bases, in that order; junction bases with no gene match: 11. The germline V gene encodes CDR1 DFQATT and CDR2 SNEGSKA (reference sequence). The CDR3 extends over 17 amino acids.

The chain is built from TRBV19 and TRBJ1-6; no clear D gene. Trimming left V 6 bases short and J 17 bases short, with 17 bases between. Per germline, CDR1 LNHDA and CDR2 SQIVND (reference sequence). The CDR3 sequence is 12 residues long. This chain's CDR3 is CASRSDGQVVHF. The CDR3 coding sequence is TGTGCCAGTAGATCGGACGGGCAGGTGGTCCACTTT.

This chain links TRBV14 with TRBJ1-4; TRBD1 agrees at 7 bases. Germline CDR1 is SGHDN and CDR2 is FVKESK. This CDR3 contains 15 residues. The V segment lost 5 bases and the J segment 4 bases; nucleotides outside the gene matches: 7. Written as DNA, the CDR3 is TGTGCCAGCAGCGATCGCCGGGACAGTAATGAAAAACTGTTTTTT. Its translation: CASSDRRDSNEKLFF. The entire variable domain, with the rest obtained from reference TRBV14 and TRBJ1-4, is as follows: EAGVTQFPSHSVIEKGQTVTLRCDPISGHDNLYWYRRVMGKEIKFLLHFVKESKQDESGMPNNRFLAERTGGTYSTLKVQPAELEDSGVYFCASSDRRDSNEKLFFGSGTQLSVL.

This clonotype was observed many times. In DNA, the CDR3 is TGTGCCAGCAGGCCAAGGGTAGAAAGCTACGAGCAGTACTTC. Protein product: CASRPRVESYEQYF. The chain couples TRBV7-2 to TRBJ2-7; D unresolved. V lost 6 bases, J lost 3 bases, and 15 bases lay in between. This CDR3 is 14 amino acids long. The V gene's germline CDR1 is SGHTA and CDR2 FQGNSA.

This clonotype was seen only a few times. The chain has TRBV5-4 and TRBJ2-1; 7 bases fit TRBD2. Germline trimming cut 0 bases from V and 1 base from J; bases unmatched to any gene: 4. The germline gives CDR1 SGHNT, CDR2 YYREEE (reference sequence). This CDR3 spans 16 amino acids. CDR3 sequence reads: CASSLDGGGSYNEQFF. DNA of the CDR3: TGTGCCAGCAGCTTGGATGGCGGGGGATCCTACAATGAGCAGTTCTTC.

A few counts support this clonotype. The rearrangement joins TRBV24-1 to TRBJ2-3; D call uncertain. The CDR3 loop spans 15 amino acids. The germline V gene has CDR1 KGHDR and CDR2 SFDVKD. Trimming pared 2 bases from V and 0 bases from J, leaving 8 bases between. CDR3 DNA: TGTGCCACCAGTGATTACCTAGGAAGCACAGATACGCAGTATTTT. The encoded protein is CATSDYLGSTDTQYF.

This chain joins TRBV14 and TRBJ2-1; D possibly matches TRBD1 or TRBD2 (5 bases each). Germline V gene lookup returns CDR1 SGHDN and CDR2 FVKESK. Trimming removed 0 bases from V and 8 bases from J, with 14 bases in between. The CDR3 spans 15 residues. The CDR3 DNA reads TGTGCCAGCAGCCAAGAAGGGACGCCCAGCGATGAGCAGTTCTTC. Encoded protein: CASSQEGTPSDEQFF.

This clonotype is a singleton in its sample. The J gene is TRBJ2-1, the V gene TRBV11-2; D possibly corresponds to TRBD1 (5 bases). The CDR3 runs to 15 residues. The ends were cut back, 1 base at V and 2 bases at J, with 9 bases in the middle. The germline V gene has CDR1 SGHAT and CDR2 FQNNGV. This CDR3 is CASSLVWTPYNEQFF. CDR3 DNA sequence: TGTGCCAGCAGCTTAGTTTGGACACCCTACAATGAGCAGTTCTTC.

In its sample, this clonotype was seen once. This chain links TRBV11-2 with TRBJ2-1; D possibly corresponds to TRBD1 (6 bases). Trimming removed 3 bases at V and 2 bases at J, with 11 bases between. The CDR3 contains 15 residues. Per the germline V gene, CDR1 is SGHAT and CDR2 is FQNNGV. In DNA form, the CDR3 reads TGTGCCAGCAGCTTCGACAGGACTCCCTACAATGAGCAGTTCTTC. Translating gives CASSFDRTPYNEQFF.